This T cell receptor (beta chain) appears in the sequencing data of a study of blood T cell repertoires in COVID-19. The wider study: Some COVID-19 samples were acute and others convalescent; all came from the United States, Italy and Spain. PBMCs, B-cell-depleted T cells, or T cells were the source of the cDNA or gDNA that made up the material.

The junction had 5 bases not matched to a gene; V was cut back by 5 bases and J by 5 bases. In germline, CDR1 is MNHEY, CDR2 SVGAGI. The CDR3 is 14 residues long. The authors' processing: Amplification of reference gene primers provided the estimated nucleated cell counts. TCRdb's copy holds only in-frame clones and misses some; the assay was immunoSEQ multiplex PCR. The DNA was the basis for D and trimming; V, J and clone size are from that table. The sample carries about 50,000 clones, approximately 84% recorded once. The sample taken for sequencing was peripheral blood. The source of this sequence is a man in his sixties or seventies with acute or convalescent COVID-19. The rearrangement uses TRBV6-5 and TRBJ2-1; 8 bases are shared with TRBD1. The CDR3 coding sequence is TGTGCCAGCAGTCCCCAGGGGGCCCACAATGAGCAGTTCTTC. Its protein is CASSPQGAHNEQFF.